The 16 T cell receptor beta chains listed next were all sequenced from one sample in a study of blood T cells in healthy people across ages (dated by TCRdb to the mid-2010s). Receptor amplification or capture employed 5' RACE. A second PCR of 7 to 11 cycles was performed with a sample-barcoded 5' primer and a J-beta primer mix. TCRdb reprocessed the public reads (quality trimming at Q25 with fastp, clone calling with MiXCR) and kept in-frame beta chains. CDR3 protein duplicates are merged, each entry listing the most common genes and DNA. Counted in this sample were 1.8 million or so distinct CDR3 sequences; approximately 39% of them appeared once. Roughly 23% of the sample comes from the top ten. Sequenced sample: blood. The source of these receptors is a human donor in good health.

Concerning this clonotype itself: Just one base apart from a much larger clone, this may be a read error. The chain employs TRBV6-6 and TRBJ1-1, with 8 bases that match TRBD1. Germline values: CDR1 MNHNY, CDR2 SVGAGI (reference sequence). With 5 bases clipped from V and 6 bases from J, the junction kept 8 bases outside the gene matches. The CDR3 is made up of 14 amino acids. CDR3 amino acids: CASSTRTGCAEAFF. DNA for the CDR3: TGTGCCAGCAGTACACGGACAGGGTGCGCTGAAGCTTTCTTT.

The V and J genes are TRBV29-1 and TRBJ2-7; perhaps TRBD1 as D (6 bases). The germline V gene encodes CDR1 SQVTM and CDR2 ANQGSEA. This CDR3 has 12 amino acids. Trimming removed 7 bases from V and 2 bases from J, with 12 bases in between. The CDR3 DNA is TGCAGCGCCTGGGACAACGCCTACGAGCAGTACTTC. The encoded protein is CSAWDNAYEQYF.

This clonotype was counted between two and nine times. V and J are TRBV6-7 and TRBJ1-5, with 8 bases aligning to TRBD1. TRBV6-7 is an ORF for which the function is uncertain. This CDR3 is built from 14 residues. Losses at the gene ends were 6 bases for V and 5 bases for J; bases not matched to a gene: 6. The CDR3 sequence is CASRRQGLHQPQHF. DNA for the CDR3: TGTGCCAGCAGGCGACAGGGGCTGCATCAGCCCCAGCATTTT.

V gene TRBV30 combines with J gene TRBJ1-1; D remains ambiguous. Germline-derived CDR1 and CDR2 are GTSNPN and SVGIG (reference sequence). This CDR3 has 14 residues. The V end was cut by 4 bases, the J end by 2 bases, with 14 bases between. This chain's CDR3 is CAWTRTRSNTEAFF. Here the CDR3 DNA reads TGTGCCTGGACTCGAACCAGGTCTAACACTGAAGCTTTCTTT.

This clonotype was detected a few times. This chain connects TRBV9 to TRBJ2-7; a possible D gene is TRBD1 (5 bases). Gene TRBJ2-5 matches the end of the DNA better, so the J call may be wrong. Germline CDR1 SGDLS, CDR2 YYNGEE. The CDR3 has 14 amino acids. This CDR3 is CASSPQGEGETQYF. The CDR3 DNA is TGTGCCAGCAGCCCTCAGGGCGAAGGCGAGACCCAGTACTTC.

The J gene is TRBJ1-1, the V gene TRBV10-3; no firm D call. The CDR3 loop spans 12 amino acids. Per the germline V gene, CDR1 is ENHRY and CDR2 is SYGVKD. The ends were cut back, 1 base at V and 8 bases at J, with 8 bases in the middle. CDR3 nucleotides: TGTGCCATCAGTGAGTATCTCAGGGAAGCTTTCTTT. It is translated as CAISEYLREAFF.

This clonotype has at least ten counts. The gene calls are TRBV7-2 and TRBJ2-3; 9 bases map to TRBD1. Germline CDR1 is SGHTA and CDR2 is FQGNSA. V shed 4 bases, J shed 5 bases, and the junction held 4 bases outside the gene matches. The CDR3 totals 14 residues. CDR3: CASSSDRGRDTQYF. The CDR3, as DNA: TGTGCCAGCAGCTCCGACAGGGGGAGAGATACGCAGTATTTT.

V and J are TRBV10-3 and TRBJ2-3; D perhaps matches TRBD2 (5 bases). Germline V gene lookup returns CDR1 ENHRY and CDR2 SYGVKD. CDR3 size: 12 residues. Trimming pared 7 bases from V and 4 bases from J, leaving 9 bases between. The CDR3 DNA follows: TGTGCCATCACGACGGAGGCAGATACGCAGTATTTT. Protein: CAITTEADTQYF.

The chain recombines TRBV7-2 with TRBJ2-1; the match to TRBD1 covers 7 bases. The CDR3 loop spans 13 amino acids. The germline V gene has CDR1 SGHTA and CDR2 FQGNSA. V gave up 5 bases and J gave up 10 bases; unmatched junction bases: 8. The CDR3 DNA is TGTGCCAGCAGCGGCGACAGGGTACGCGAGCAGTTCTTC. As protein: CASSGDRVREQFF.

This clonotype was picked up a small number of times. J is TRBJ2-5 and V is TRBV9, with TRBD1 matching 8 bases. CDR1 and CDR2 (germline): SGDLS, YYNGEE. The CDR3 runs to 16 residues. The J segment lost 0 bases and the V segment lost 5 bases, leaving 9 bases of the junction unmatched. The DNA for the CDR3 is TGTGCCAGCAGTTCCCAAGACAGGGGTGACCAAGAGACCCAGTACTTC. This gives the protein CASSSQDRGDQETQYF. The whole variable domain, filled in from reference TRBV9 and TRBJ2-5, reads DSGVTQTPKHLITATGQRVTLRCSPRSGDLSVYWYQQSLDQGLQFLIQYYNGEERAKGNILERFSAQQFPDLHSELNLSSLELGDSALYFCASSSQDRGDQETQYFGPGTRLLVL.

Note on this clonotype: At one of its ends the junction is not consistent with the germline gene, which may arise from a read error. V and J are TRBV4-2 and TRBJ1-5; no firm D call. Germline V gene sequence: CDR1 LGHNA, CDR2 YNFKEQ. The length of the CDR3 is 13 residues. The chain's CDR3 is CASSQGMNQPRHF. In nucleotides, the CDR3 is TGTGCCAGCAGCCAAGGGATGAATCAGCCCCGGCATTTT.

Only a few counts were recorded for this clonotype. The chain combines TRBV2 with TRBJ2-5, with a possible D match to TRBD2 (6 bases). This CDR3 has 12 residues. The V gene's germline CDR1 is SNHLY and CDR2 FYNNEI. Trimming cost V 9 bases and J 4 bases, with 12 bases left between them. The CDR3 reads CASQGSGETQYF. The CDR3 bases are TGTGCCAGTCAAGGTAGCGGAGAGACCCAGTACTTC.

V and J are TRBV7-3 and TRBJ1-5; perhaps TRBD1 as D (5 bases). The V gene's germline CDR1 is SGHTA and CDR2 FQGTGA. The V gene lost 5 bases and the J gene lost 5 bases, with 31 bases spanning the gap. This CDR3 region has 20 residues. CDR3: CASSLCRFQGSKGPHQPQHF. The CDR3 nucleotides are TGTGCCAGCAGCCTATGCCGGTTCCAGGGATCGAAGGGTCCCCATCAGCCCCAGCATTTT. Variable domain in full (rest from reference TRBV7-3 and TRBJ1-5): GAGVSQTPSNKVTEKGKYVELRCDPISGHTALYWYRQSLGQGPEFLIYFQGTGAADDSGLPNDRFFAVRPEGSVSTLKIQRTERGDSAVYLCASSLCRFQGSKGPHQPQHFGDGTRLSIL.

This clonotype was seen a few times. V gene TRBV2 combines with J gene TRBJ1-5; no clear D. Germline-derived CDR1 and CDR2 are SNHLY and FYNNEI. The CDR3 is 13 residues long. With 2 bases removed from V and 13 bases from J, the gap between germline ends came to 15 bases. The CDR3 here is CASSELPDFKQHF. CDR3 DNA: TGTGCCAGCAGTGAACTTCCGGACTTTAAACAGCATTTT.

This chain uses TRBV4-3 with TRBJ1-5; no reliable D call. Germline CDR1 and CDR2: LGHNA and YSLEER. This CDR3 is built from 14 residues. V gave up 5 bases and J gave up 2 bases, with 10 bases separating them. The CDR3 DNA follows: TGCGCCAGCAGCGCCCGAAGTGGCAATCAGCCCCAGCATTTT. This gives the protein CASSARSGNQPQHF.

A word on this clonotype: This may arise from a read error, as a much more abundant clone is one base away. The chain has TRBV10-3 and TRBJ2-1, with 14 nucleotides matching TRBD2. The V gene's germline CDR1 is ENHRY and CDR2 SYGVKD. The CDR3 has 13 residues. The chain's CDR3 is CTSGTSGGGEQFF. The CDR3 nucleotides are TGTACCAGCGGGACTAGCGGGGGAGGTGAGCAGTTCTTC.